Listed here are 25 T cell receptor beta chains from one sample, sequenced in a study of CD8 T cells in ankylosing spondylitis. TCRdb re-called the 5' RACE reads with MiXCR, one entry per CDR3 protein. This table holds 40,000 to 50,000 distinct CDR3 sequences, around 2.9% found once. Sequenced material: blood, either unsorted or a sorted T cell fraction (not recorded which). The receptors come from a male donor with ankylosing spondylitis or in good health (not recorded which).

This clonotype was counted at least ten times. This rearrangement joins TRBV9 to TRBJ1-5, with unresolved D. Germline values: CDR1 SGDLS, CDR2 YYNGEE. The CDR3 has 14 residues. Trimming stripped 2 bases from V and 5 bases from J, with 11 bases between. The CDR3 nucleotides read TGTGCCAGCAGCGTTGGGATCGCGGATCAGCCCCAGCATTTT. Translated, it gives CASSVGIADQPQHF.

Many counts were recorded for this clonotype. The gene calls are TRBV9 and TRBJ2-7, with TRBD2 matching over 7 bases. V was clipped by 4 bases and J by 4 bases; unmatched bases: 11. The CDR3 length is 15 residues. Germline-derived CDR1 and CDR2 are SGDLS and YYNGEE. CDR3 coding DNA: TGTGCCAGCAGCCCCCAGGGCGGGAGTCAGTACGAGCAGTACTTC. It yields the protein CASSPQGGSQYEQYF.

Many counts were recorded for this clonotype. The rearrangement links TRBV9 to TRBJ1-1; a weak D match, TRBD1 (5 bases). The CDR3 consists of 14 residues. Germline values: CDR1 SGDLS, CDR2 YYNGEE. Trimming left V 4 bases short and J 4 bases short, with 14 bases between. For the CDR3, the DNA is TGTGCCAGCAGCCCTAACCGGGGGGGCACTGAAGCTTTCTTT. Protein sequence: CASSPNRGGTEAFF.

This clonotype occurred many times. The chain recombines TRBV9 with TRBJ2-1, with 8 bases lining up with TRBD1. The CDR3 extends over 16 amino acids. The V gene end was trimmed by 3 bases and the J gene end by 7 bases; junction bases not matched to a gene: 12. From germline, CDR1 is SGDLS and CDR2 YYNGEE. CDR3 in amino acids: CASSALGQGARNEQFF. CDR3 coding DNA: TGTGCCAGCAGCGCCCTGGGGCAGGGGGCGCGGAATGAGCAGTTCTTC.

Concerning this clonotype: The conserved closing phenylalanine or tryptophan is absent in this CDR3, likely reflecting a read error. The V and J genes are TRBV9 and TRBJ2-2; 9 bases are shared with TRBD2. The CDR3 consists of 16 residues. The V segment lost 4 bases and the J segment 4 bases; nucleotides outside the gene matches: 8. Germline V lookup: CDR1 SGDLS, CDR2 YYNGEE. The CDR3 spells CASSPGLASGTGELFL. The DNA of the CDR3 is TGTGCCAGCAGCCCGGGACTAGCCTCTGGCACCGGGGAGCTGTTTCTT.

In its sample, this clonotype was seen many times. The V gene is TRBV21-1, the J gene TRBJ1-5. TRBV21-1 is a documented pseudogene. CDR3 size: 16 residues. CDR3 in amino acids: CASSKFVRQGNQPQHF. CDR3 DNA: TGTGCCAGCAGCAAATTCGTAAGGCAGGGCAATCAGCCCCAGCATTTT.

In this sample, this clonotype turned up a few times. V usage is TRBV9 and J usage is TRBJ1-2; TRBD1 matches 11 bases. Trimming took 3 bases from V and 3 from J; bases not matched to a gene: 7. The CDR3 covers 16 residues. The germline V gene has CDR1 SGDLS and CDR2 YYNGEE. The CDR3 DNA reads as TGTGCCAGCAGCGGGGGCCGGGACAGGGGGTACTATGGCTACACCTTC. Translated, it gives CASSGGRDRGYYGYTF.

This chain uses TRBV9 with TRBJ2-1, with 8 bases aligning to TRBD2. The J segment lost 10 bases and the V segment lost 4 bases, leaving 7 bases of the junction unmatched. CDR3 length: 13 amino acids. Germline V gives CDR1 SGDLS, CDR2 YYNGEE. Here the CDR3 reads CASSSPGGDEQFF. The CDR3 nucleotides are TGTGCCAGCAGCTCCCCCGGGGGGGACGAGCAGTTCTTC.

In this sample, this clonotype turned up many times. The DNA of the CDR3 is TGTGCCAGCAGCGGGCTAGTGGCCGGGGAGCTGTTTTTT. Its translation: CASSGLVAGELFF. V is TRBV9 and J is TRBJ2-2; D call uncertain. Germline CDR1 reads SGDLS; CDR2 reads YYNGEE. Trimming took 3 bases from V and 6 from J, leaving 9 bases between them. This CDR3 has 13 amino acids.

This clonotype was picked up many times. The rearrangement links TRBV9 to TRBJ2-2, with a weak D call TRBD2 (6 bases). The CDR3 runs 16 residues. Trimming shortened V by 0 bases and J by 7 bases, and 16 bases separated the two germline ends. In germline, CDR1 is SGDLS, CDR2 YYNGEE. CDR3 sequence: CASSVVAGPKGGELFF. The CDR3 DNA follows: TGTGCCAGCAGCGTAGTGGCGGGACCAAAGGGCGGGGAGCTGTTTTTT.

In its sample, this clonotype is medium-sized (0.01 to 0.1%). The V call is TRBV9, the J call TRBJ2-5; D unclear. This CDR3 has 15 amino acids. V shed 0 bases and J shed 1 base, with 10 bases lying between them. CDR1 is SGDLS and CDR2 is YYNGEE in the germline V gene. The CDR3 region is CASSVAPQAQETQYF. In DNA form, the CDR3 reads TGTGCCAGCAGCGTAGCTCCACAAGCCCAAGAGACCCAGTACTTC.

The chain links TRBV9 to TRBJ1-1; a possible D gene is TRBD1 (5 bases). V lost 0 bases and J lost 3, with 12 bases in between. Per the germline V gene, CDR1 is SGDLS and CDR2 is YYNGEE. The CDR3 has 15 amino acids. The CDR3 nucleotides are TGTGCCAGCAGCGTAGACGGAGGGGAGTACACTGAAGCTTTCTTT. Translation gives CASSVDGGEYTEAFF.

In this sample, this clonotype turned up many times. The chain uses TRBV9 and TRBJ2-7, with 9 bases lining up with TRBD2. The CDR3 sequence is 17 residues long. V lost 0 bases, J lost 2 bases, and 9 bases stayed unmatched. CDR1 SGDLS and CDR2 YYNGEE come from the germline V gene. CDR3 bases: TGTGCCAGCAGCGTAGAGGGGGTGGCGGGAGGGGCCTACGAGCAGTACTTC. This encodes CASSVEGVAGGAYEQYF.

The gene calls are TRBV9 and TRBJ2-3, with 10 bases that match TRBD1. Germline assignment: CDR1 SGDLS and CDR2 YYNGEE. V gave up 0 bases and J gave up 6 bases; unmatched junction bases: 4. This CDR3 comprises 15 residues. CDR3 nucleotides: TGTGCCAGCAGCGTAGCGACAGGGGGCTGGGATACGCAGTATTTT. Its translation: CASSVATGGWDTQYF.

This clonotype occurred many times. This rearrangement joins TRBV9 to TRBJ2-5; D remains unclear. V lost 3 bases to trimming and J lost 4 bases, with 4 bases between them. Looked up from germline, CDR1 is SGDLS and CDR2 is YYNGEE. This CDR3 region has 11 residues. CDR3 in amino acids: CASSGRETQYF. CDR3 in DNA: TGTGCCAGCAGCGGAAGAGAGACCCAGTACTTC.

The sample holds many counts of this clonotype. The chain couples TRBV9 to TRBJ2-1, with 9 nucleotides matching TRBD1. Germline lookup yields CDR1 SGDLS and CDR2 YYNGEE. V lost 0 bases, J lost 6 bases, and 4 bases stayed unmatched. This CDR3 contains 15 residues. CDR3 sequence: CASSVGGQGFNEQFF. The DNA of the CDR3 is TGTGCCAGCAGCGTAGGTGGACAGGGGTTCAATGAGCAGTTCTTC.

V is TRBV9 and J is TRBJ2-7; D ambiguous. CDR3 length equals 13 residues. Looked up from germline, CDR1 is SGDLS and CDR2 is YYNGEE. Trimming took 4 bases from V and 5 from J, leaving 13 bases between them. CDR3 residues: CASSPLGFHEQYF. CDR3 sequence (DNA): TGTGCCAGCAGCCCCCTGGGGTTCCACGAGCAGTACTTC.

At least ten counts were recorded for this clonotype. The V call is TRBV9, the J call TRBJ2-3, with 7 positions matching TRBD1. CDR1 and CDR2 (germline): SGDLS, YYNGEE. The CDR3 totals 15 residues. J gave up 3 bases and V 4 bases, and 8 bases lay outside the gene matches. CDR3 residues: CASSMSGQSTDTQYF. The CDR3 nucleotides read TGTGCCAGCAGCATGTCGGGACAGTCGACAGATACGCAGTATTTT.

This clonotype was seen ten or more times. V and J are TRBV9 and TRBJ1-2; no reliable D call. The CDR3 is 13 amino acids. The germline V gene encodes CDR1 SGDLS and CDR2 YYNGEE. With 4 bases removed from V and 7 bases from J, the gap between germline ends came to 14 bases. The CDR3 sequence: CASSKEWAGGYTF. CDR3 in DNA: TGTGCCAGCAGCAAAGAGTGGGCGGGTGGCTACACCTTC.

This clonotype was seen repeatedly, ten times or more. CDR3: CASSVLAGDPNEQFF. Written as DNA, the CDR3 is TGTGCCAGCAGCGTACTAGCGGGAGACCCCAATGAGCAGTTCTTC. J is TRBJ2-1 and V is TRBV9; TRBD2 agrees at 10 bases. The CDR3 runs to 15 residues. Germline V gene lookup returns CDR1 SGDLS and CDR2 YYNGEE. After removal of 1 base from V and 6 bases from J, the junction contained 4 bases not matched to a gene.

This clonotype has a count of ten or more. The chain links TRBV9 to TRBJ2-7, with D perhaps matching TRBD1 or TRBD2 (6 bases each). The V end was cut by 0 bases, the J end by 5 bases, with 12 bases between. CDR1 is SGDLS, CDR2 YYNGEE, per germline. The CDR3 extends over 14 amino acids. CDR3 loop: CASSVAGARNEQYF. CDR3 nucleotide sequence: TGTGCCAGCAGCGTAGCGGGGGCGCGGAACGAGCAGTACTTC.

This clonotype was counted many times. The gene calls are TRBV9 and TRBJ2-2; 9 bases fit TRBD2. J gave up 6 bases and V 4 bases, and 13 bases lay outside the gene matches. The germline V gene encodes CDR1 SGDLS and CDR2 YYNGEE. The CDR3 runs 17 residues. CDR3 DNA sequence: TGTGCCAGCAGCCCCCCCCTTAAGAGCGGGAGGTCCGGGGAGCTGTTTTTT. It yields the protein CASSPPLKSGRSGELFF. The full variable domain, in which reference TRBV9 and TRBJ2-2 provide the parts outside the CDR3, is DSGVTQTPKHLITATGQRVTLRCSPRSGDLSVYWYQQSLDQGLQFLIQYYNGEERAKGNILERFSAQQFPDLHSELNLSSLELGDSALYFCASSPPLKSGRSGELFFGEGSRLTVL.

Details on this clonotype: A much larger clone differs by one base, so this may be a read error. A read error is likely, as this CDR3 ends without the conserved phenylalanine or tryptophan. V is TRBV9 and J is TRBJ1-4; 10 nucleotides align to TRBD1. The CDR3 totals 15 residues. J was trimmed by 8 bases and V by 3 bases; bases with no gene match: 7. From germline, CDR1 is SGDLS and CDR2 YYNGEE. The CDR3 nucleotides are TGTGCCAGCAGCGCCAGACAGGGGGCTTCGGAAAAACTGTTTATT. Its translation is CASSARQGASEKLFI.

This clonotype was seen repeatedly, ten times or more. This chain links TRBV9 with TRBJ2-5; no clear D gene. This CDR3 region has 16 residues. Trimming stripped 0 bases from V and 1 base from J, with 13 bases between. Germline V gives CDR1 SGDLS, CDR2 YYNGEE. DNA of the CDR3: TGTGCCAGCAGCGTAGAGCCGTCGGGCCTCCAAGAGACCCAGTACTTC. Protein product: CASSVEPSGLQETQYF.

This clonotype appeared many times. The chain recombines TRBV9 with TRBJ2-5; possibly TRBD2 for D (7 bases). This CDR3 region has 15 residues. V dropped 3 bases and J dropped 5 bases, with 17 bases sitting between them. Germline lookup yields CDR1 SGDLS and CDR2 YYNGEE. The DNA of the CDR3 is TGTGCCAGCAGCGAGAGGGGGGGTTTAGCGGAGACCCAGTACTTC. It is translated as CASSERGGLAETQYF.